Shown below are 20 T cell receptor beta chains from a single sample sequenced in a study of CD8+ T cells in alopecia areata. Reverse transcribed after extraction, RNA yielded cDNA as the sequencing template. Here immunoSEQ multiplex PCR was the method, and the copy in TCRdb shows in-frame clones only, minus some. Here the sample spans some 100,000 clones, almost 60% being singletons. Treatment meaning: oral pan-JAK inhibitor, 5-10 mg twice daily. Sequenced here: CD8+ T cells sorted from blood, sampled at approximately week 61, from a patient treated with tofacitinib. The receptors here all came from a human donor with alopecia areata.

V and J are TRBV2 and TRBJ2-1; D uncertain. This CDR3 region has 11 residues. CDR1 and CDR2 (germline): SNHLY, FYNNEI. V lost 6 bases, J lost 7 bases, and 7 bases lay in between. The CDR3, as DNA: TGTGCCAGCAGCTCCGGGAATGAGCAGTTCTTC. Translating gives CASSSGNEQFF.

The chain carries TRBV12-5 and TRBJ2-3; perhaps TRBD1 as D (6 bases). This CDR3 is 14 amino acids long. Germline V gene sequence: CDR1 LGHNT, CDR2 FRNRAP. Trimming took 6 bases from V and 0 from J, leaving 10 bases between them. CDR3 DNA: TGTGCTAGTGGGGTGACAGGTAGCACAGATACGCAGTATTTT. Its protein is CASGVTGSTDTQYF.

The CDR3 DNA reads as TGTGCCAGCATCAAAGTGTATTTCTGGGAGACCCGATATCCCTATAGCAATCAGCCCCAGCATTTT. Amino acids: CASIKVYFWETRYPYSNQPQHF. This rearrangement joins TRBV21-1 to TRBJ1-5. TRBV21-1 is shown as a pseudogene. The length of the CDR3 is 22 residues.

In its sample, this clone was seen a few times. This rearrangement joins TRBV4-1 to TRBJ2-1, with unresolved D. CDR3 size: 15 residues. CDR1 MGHRA and CDR2 YSYEKL come from the germline V gene. Trimming left V 3 bases short and J 0 bases short, with 9 bases between. CDR3 sequence reads: CASSHGRLSYNEQFF. In DNA, the CDR3 is TGCGCCAGCAGCCACGGACGCCTCTCCTACAATGAGCAGTTCTTC.

This chain uses TRBV13 with TRBJ2-7; TRBD2 is a possible D gene (5 bases). The V and J ends lost 6 bases and 0 bases respectively, with 18 bases between them. Germline V CDR1 and CDR2: PRHDT, FYEKMQ (reference sequence). This CDR3 is built from 16 residues. The CDR3 DNA is TGTGCCAGCAGTCATAGCGACACGTCAGACTCCTACGAGCAGTACTTC. It yields the protein CASSHSDTSDSYEQYF.

This clone is medium-sized (0.01 to 0.1%) within its sample. Other DNA sequences within the sample encode an identical CDR3. This chain links TRBV9 with TRBJ2-6; D not certain. The CDR3 runs to 14 residues. From germline, CDR1 is SGDLS and CDR2 YYNGEE. V shed 3 bases and J shed 4 bases, with 8 bases lying between them. The CDR3 nucleotides are TGTGCCAGCAGCGCGGAAGTCGGGGCCAACGTCCTGACTTTC. Translating it yields CASSAEVGANVLTF.

The chain links TRBV30 to TRBJ2-5, with TRBD2 matching 10 bases. The CDR3 runs to 17 residues. V trimming: 2 bases; J trimming: 3 bases; junction bases outside the gene matches: 12. CDR1 and CDR2 (germline): GTSNPN, SVGIG (reference sequence). The CDR3 here is CAWSRSTSGVLEETQYF. For the CDR3, the DNA is TGTGCCTGGAGTCGCTCCACTAGCGGGGTTTTAGAAGAGACCCAGTACTTC. Full variable domain (missing parts from reference TRBV30 and TRBJ2-5): SQTIHQWPATLVQPVGSPLSLECTVEGTSNPNLYWYRQAAGRGLQLLFYSVGIGQISSEVPQNLSASRPQDRQFILSSKKLLLSDSGFYLCAWSRSTSGVLEETQYFGPGTRLLVL.

The chain recombines TRBV2 with TRBJ1-1, with a weak D call TRBD1 (5 bases). This CDR3 is 10 amino acids long. Germline values: CDR1 SNHLY, CDR2 FYNNEI. Trimming left V 7 bases short and J 11 bases short, with 11 bases between. Here the CDR3 reads CASNKWGAFF. The CDR3 nucleotides are TGTGCCAGCAACAAGTGGGGCGCTTTCTTT.

This clone has just a few counts. The gene calls are TRBV13 and TRBJ2-1; unclear D gene. Germline V gene lookup returns CDR1 PRHDT and CDR2 FYEKMQ (reference sequence). The CDR3 contains 11 residues. Deletions cut 4 bases from V and 8 bases from J, with 6 bases between. This CDR3 is CASSYRYEQFF. The CDR3 DNA sequence: TGTGCCAGCAGCTACCGTTATGAGCAGTTCTTC.

A word on this clone: Other DNA sequences in the sample encode the same CDR3. The V gene is TRBV6-5, the J gene TRBJ2-7; D is perhaps TRBD2 (6 bases). Germline CDR1 MNHEY, CDR2 SVGAGI. The CDR3 covers 11 residues. Between the trimmed V and J ends, which lost 4 bases and 6 bases, there was a span of 7 bases. The DNA of the CDR3 is TGTGCCAGCAGTTTGGGGGGCGAGCAGTACTTC. Its translation: CASSLGGEQYF.

This clone turned up a few times. The J gene is TRBJ2-1, the V gene TRBV7-9; TRBD1 or TRBD2 may be the D gene (5 bases each). The CDR3 sequence is 14 residues long. Germline CDR1 and CDR2: SEHNR and FQNEAQ (reference sequence). Trimming took 5 bases from V and 2 from J, leaving 10 bases between them. In DNA form, the CDR3 reads TGTGCCAGCAGCCCCTCGGGGCCCTACAATGAGCAGTTCTTC. This sequence encodes CASSPSGPYNEQFF.

This chain connects TRBV2 to TRBJ2-4; TRBD2 agrees at 8 bases. CDR3 length equals 15 residues. Germline assignment: CDR1 SNHLY and CDR2 FYNNEI. V trimming: 8 bases; J trimming: 2 bases; junction bases outside the gene matches: 8. For the CDR3, the DNA is TGTGCCAGCTGGCGGGGGGCTCTTACCAAAAACATTCAGTACTTC. Its translation: CASWRGALTKNIQYF.

In its sample, this clone was seen a few times. The rearrangement joins TRBV10-3 to TRBJ2-5; 9 nucleotides match TRBD2. Germline V gene sequence: CDR1 ENHRY, CDR2 SYGVKD. The CDR3 is 15 amino acids. The trim removed 6 bases at V and 5 bases at J, leaving 10 bases unmatched. The CDR3 nucleotides are TGTGCCATCAGCGAACCGGGACTAGCTAGGGAGACCCAGTACTTC. Encoded protein: CAISEPGLARETQYF.

This clone has only a few counts. The rearrangement uses TRBV21-1 and TRBJ2-7; the tabulated D call, TRBD1, remains unverified against the DNA. TRBV21-1 corresponds to a pseudogene. The CDR3 runs 11 residues. CDR3 bases: TGTGCCAGCAGCATGAGGGACAGGTTTGACTTC. It translates to CASSMRDRFDF.

The rearrangement links TRBV13 to TRBJ2-7; 8 positions agree with TRBD2. The V segment lost 5 bases and the J segment 2 bases; nucleotides outside the gene matches: 5. CDR1 is PRHDT and CDR2 is FYEKMQ in the germline V gene (reference sequence). The CDR3 length is 14 residues. This chain's CDR3 is CASSPGGAAYEQYF. The CDR3 coding sequence is TGTGCCAGCAGCCCCGGGGGGGCGGCCTACGAGCAGTACTTC.

This clone was recorded a few times. The rearrangement links TRBV5-1 to TRBJ1-4, with no clear D. In germline, CDR1 is SGHRS, CDR2 YFSETQ. This CDR3 has 14 amino acids. Trimming shortened V by 4 bases and J by 8 bases, and 15 bases separated the two germline ends. In DNA form, the CDR3 reads TGCGCCAGCAGCGCTGACGTCCCGGAAGAAAAACTGTTTTTT. Translating gives CASSADVPEEKLFF.

CDR3 bases: TGCGCCAGCAGCCAAGGGTTATCTTCGCAGTTCTTC. As protein: CASSQGLSSQFF. The chain recombines TRBV4-1 with TRBJ2-1; D is ambiguous. Germline CDR1 MGHRA, CDR2 YSYEKL. The CDR3 is 12 amino acids. Trimming removed 1 base at V and 12 bases at J, with 10 bases between.

There are a few counts of this clone. Germline is not matched at one junction end, which may reflect a read error. CDR3 protein: CVSTAGTPVAEQFF. CDR3 nucleotide sequence: TGTGTTAGTACCGCCGGGACTCCGGTCGCTGAGCAGTTCTTC. The gene calls are TRBV12-5 and TRBJ2-1; D is perhaps TRBD2 (6 bases). CDR1 is LGHNT and CDR2 is FRNRAP in the germline V gene. This CDR3 is built from 14 residues.

The V and J genes are TRBV30 and TRBJ2-3; D is unresolved. CDR1 and CDR2 from the germline V gene are GTSNPN and SVGIG (reference sequence). The CDR3 spans 14 residues. V lost 4 bases, J lost 1 base, and 12 bases lay in between. The CDR3 here is CAWTESAGTDTQYF. In DNA, the CDR3 is TGTGCCTGGACCGAAAGCGCGGGCACAGATACGCAGTATTTT.

CDR3 coding DNA: TGCGCCAGCAGCTTGGAAAGGGTTCCAGATACGCAGTATTTT. Protein sequence: CASSLERVPDTQYF. V and J are TRBV5-1 and TRBJ2-3; unclear D gene. Germline values: CDR1 SGHRS, CDR2 YFSETQ. CDR3 size: 14 residues. V was shortened by 0 bases and J by 4 bases, with 9 bases between the two germline ends.